This TCR beta chain was sequenced during a study of shared clonotypes between healthy human individuals. Per the original data handling: For the immunoSEQ data, sequences were junction-only without quality scores, so filtering differed. Profiled with immunoSEQ multiplex PCR; TCRdb holds only in-frame clones, not every one. D and trimming come from the DNA, and the V and J calls and clone size come from that table. The sample has 2 million to 3 million clones, under 95% seen once. Study-level results: Memory subsets had estimated richness that was generally smaller than that of naive subsets.

The CDR3 consists of 16 residues. CDR1 is SGHAT and CDR2 is FQNNGV in the germline V gene. Trimming took off 5 bases at V and 4 bases at J, with 21 bases between the two ends. Notes on this clone: Its antigen is currently unknown.

A split of CD4+ cells into CD45RA+ naive and CD45RA-negative memory subsets was performed. The sequenced material came from naive CD4+ T cells from PBMCs. Documented subset: CD45RA+ positively selected. The source of this sequence is a young man in good health. Some clones in this sample may be carry-over from other donors' samples. V gene TRBV11-2 combines with J gene TRBJ2-7; D might be TRBD1 or TRBD2, each matching 7 bases. Written as DNA, the CDR3 is TGTGCCAGCAGCCCGATATCCCGCAGGGGGGGTTACGAGCAGTACTTC. Amino acids: CASSPISRRGGYEQYF. Full variable domain (missing parts from reference TRBV11-2 and TRBJ2-7): EAGVAQSPRYKIIEKRQSVAFWCNPISGHATLYWYQQILGQGPKLLIQFQNNGVVDDSQLPKDRFSAERLKGVDSTLKIQPAKLEDSAVYLCASSPISRRGGYEQYFGPGTRLTVT.